These 29 T cell receptor beta chains came from one sample sequenced in a study of cytomegalovirus exposure and HLA in healthy donors. Both 60 Vbeta primers and 13 Jbeta primers went into the PCR. Here immunoSEQ multiplex PCR was the method, and the copy in TCRdb shows in-frame clones only, minus some. The table has some 160,000 clones, about 72% seen once. Sample: PBMCs. The receptors come from a man aged 45 to 65 in good health and CMV-seropositive.

This clone was seen just once. This sequence joins TRBV25-1 and TRBJ1-2; no definite D call. The CDR3 is made up of 14 amino acids. Germline V gene data show CDR1 as MGHDK and CDR2 as SYGVNS. The V and J ends lost 1 base and 8 bases respectively, with 14 bases between them. For the CDR3, the DNA is TGTGCCAGCAGTGAATTCGGGGAGATGGGAGGCTACACCTTC. This codes for CASSEFGEMGGYTF.

The rearrangement joins TRBV7-2 to TRBJ1-6; possible D gene TRBD1, 5 bases. The CDR3 length is 15 residues. The V gene lost 1 base and the J gene lost 8 bases, with 12 bases spanning the gap. The germline V gene encodes CDR1 SGHTA and CDR2 FQGNSA. In DNA form, the CDR3 reads TGTGCCAGCAGCTTAGATGCAGGGAGGGATTCACCCCTCCACTTT. Its protein product is CASSLDAGRDSPLHF.

The V and J genes are TRBV25-1 and TRBJ2-7; TRBD1 matches 8 bases. The CDR3 length is 14 residues. Germline CDR1 is MGHDK and CDR2 is SYGVNS. V was clipped by 6 bases and J by 6 bases; unmatched bases: 10. The CDR3, as DNA: TGTGCCAGCAGCTCCACGGACAGGGTCTCCGAGCAGTACTTC. Protein product: CASSSTDRVSEQYF.

The genes are TRBV5-1 and TRBJ1-4; no definite D call. The CDR3 has 15 residues. The germline gives CDR1 SGHRS, CDR2 YFSETQ. V lost 0 bases and J lost 8, with 14 bases in between. The CDR3 protein is CASSLGGAAREKLFF. The CDR3 DNA reads as TGCGCCAGCAGCTTGGGAGGTGCGGCTAGAGAAAAACTGTTTTTT.

In its sample, this clone was seen once. The V gene is TRBV11-2, the J gene TRBJ2-3; D gene uncertain. Germline V lookup: CDR1 SGHAT, CDR2 FQNNGV. Trimming took 1 base from V and 4 from J, leaving 12 bases between them. This CDR3 has 15 amino acids. The CDR3 loop is CASSLVRSSPDTQYF. The CDR3, as DNA: TGTGCCAGCAGCTTAGTTCGGAGCTCCCCAGATACGCAGTATTTT.

The chain is built from TRBV6-5 and TRBJ1-2; D may be TRBD1 (6 bases). CDR1 and CDR2 (germline): MNHEY, SVGAGI. This CDR3 contains 14 residues. Trimming took 2 bases from V and 7 from J, leaving 14 bases between them. The CDR3 sequence: CASSYRGAGIGYTF. The DNA of the CDR3 is TGTGCCAGCAGTTACCGGGGGGCCGGGATTGGCTACACCTTC.

This sequence joins TRBV9 and TRBJ1-5; tentatively, D is TRBD1 (6 bases). The germline CDR1 and CDR2 sequences are SGDLS and YYNGEE. V lost 4 bases, J lost 2 bases, and 28 bases lay in between. The CDR3 is made up of 20 amino acids. CDR3 protein: CASSPHRVPLIGRGNQPQHF. DNA of the CDR3: TGTGCCAGCAGCCCCCACAGGGTCCCCTTGATAGGCCGTGGCAATCAGCCCCAGCATTTT. Complete variable domain (other parts from reference TRBV9 and TRBJ1-5): DSGVTQTPKHLITATGQRVTLRCSPRSGDLSVYWYQQSLDQGLQFLIQYYNGEERAKGNILERFSAQQFPDLHSELNLSSLELGDSALYFCASSPHRVPLIGRGNQPQHFGDGTRLSIL.

This clone was seen more than once but under ten times. The gene calls are TRBV10-3 and TRBJ2-5, with D uncertain. The CDR3 length is 12 residues. V was pared by 5 bases and J by 4 bases, with 8 bases between. Germline V gene data show CDR1 as ENHRY and CDR2 as SYGVKD. In DNA form, the CDR3 reads TGTGCCATCAGTCCCAGTCTAGAGACCCAGTACTTC. Encoded protein: CAISPSLETQYF.

The V call is TRBV7-2, the J call TRBJ2-5; possible D gene TRBD1, 7 bases. This CDR3 is built from 14 residues. V shed 4 bases and J shed 4 bases, with 13 bases lying between them. Germline-derived CDR1 and CDR2 are SGHTA and FQGNSA. The CDR3 sequence: CASSSRQGGETQYF. CDR3 in DNA: TGTGCCAGCAGCTCAAGACAGGGAGGAGAGACCCAGTACTTC.

The genes are TRBV18 and TRBJ1-2; tentatively, D is TRBD1 (6 bases). This CDR3 is built from 19 residues. Germline V lookup: CDR1 KGHSH, CDR2 LQKENI. V lost 3 bases and J lost 7, with 30 bases in between. CDR3 residues: CASSPNTRSNRALTGGYTF. The CDR3 DNA follows: TGTGCCAGCTCACCTAATACACGGTCAAACAGGGCATTGACTGGTGGCTACACCTTC.

For this clone: Additional DNA sequences in this sample encode the identical CDR3. V gene TRBV2 combines with J gene TRBJ1-5; D is possibly TRBD1 (5 bases). CDR1 SNHLY and CDR2 FYNNEI come from the germline V gene. V dropped 3 bases and J dropped 1 base, with 7 bases sitting between them. This CDR3 contains 14 residues. The CDR3 DNA reads TGTGCCAGCAGTGACGGGGGGAGCAATCAGCCCCAGCATTTT. Translated, it gives CASSDGGSNQPQHF.

This chain connects TRBV7-2 to TRBJ2-3, with 7 bases aligning to TRBD2. The CDR3 totals 15 residues. Germline V gene sequence: CDR1 SGHTA, CDR2 FQGNSA. The V and J ends lost 4 bases and 1 base, in that order; junction bases with no gene match: 5. The CDR3 region is CASSSLAFGTDTQYF. DNA of the CDR3: TGTGCCAGCAGCTCACTAGCGTTCGGCACAGATACGCAGTATTTT.

The V and J genes are TRBV15 and TRBJ2-5, with D possibly TRBD2 on 5 matching bases. This CDR3 is built from 16 residues. CDR1 is LNHNV, CDR2 YYDKDF, per germline (reference sequence). V shed 1 base and J shed 5 bases, with 17 bases lying between them. The CDR3 bases are TGTGCCACCAGCAGAGGGAATGAACGAGGGTCGGAGACCCAGTACTTC. It yields the protein CATSRGNERGSETQYF.

The chain links TRBV25-1 to TRBJ2-3, with D possibly TRBD2 on 7 matching bases. V was cut by 5 bases and J by 0 bases, with 18 bases left in between. Per the germline V gene, CDR1 is MGHDK and CDR2 is SYGVNS. CDR3 length: 17 amino acids. CDR3 residues: CASSSGIGGPSTDTQYF. CDR3 in DNA: TGTGCCAGCAGTTCCGGGATCGGGGGGCCAAGCACAGATACGCAGTATTTT.

V is TRBV4-1 and J is TRBJ2-3, with D uncertain. The V gene lost 1 base and the J gene lost 0 bases, with 8 bases spanning the gap. There are 15 residues in the CDR3. From germline, CDR1 is MGHRA and CDR2 YSYEKL. CDR3 region: CASSQGHPSTDTQYF. For the CDR3, the DNA is TGCGCCAGCAGCCAAGGTCATCCCAGCACAGATACGCAGTATTTT.

This clone was observed a single time. The chain carries TRBV9 and TRBJ2-3; D is uncertain. The V end lost 0 bases, the J end lost 5 bases, and 7 bases lay between the germline ends. Germline CDR1 and CDR2: SGDLS and YYNGEE. CDR3 length: 13 residues. Here the CDR3 DNA reads TGTGCCAGCAGCGTAGTCAACGGAGATACGCAGTATTTT. Protein: CASSVVNGDTQYF.

The rearrangement links TRBV30 to TRBJ1-2; 7 positions match TRBD1. The junction had 10 bases not matched to a gene; V was cut back by 0 bases and J by 6 bases. The germline V gene encodes CDR1 GTSNPN and CDR2 SVGIG (reference sequence). The CDR3 contains 15 residues. The CDR3 DNA is TGTGCCTGGAGTGTACTGCCCAGGGGGGAAGATGGCTACACCTTC. Translating gives CAWSVLPRGEDGYTF.

V usage is TRBV7-2 and J usage is TRBJ2-5; 9 bases align to TRBD2. Germline assignment: CDR1 SGHTA and CDR2 FQGNSA. The CDR3 length is 19 residues. Trimming removed 5 bases from V and 6 bases from J; junction bases left unmatched: 22. This CDR3 is CASSQRTAGGPRELKTQYF. The DNA for the CDR3 is TGTGCCAGCAGCCAACGCACCGCGGGGGGGCCCAGAGAGTTAAAGACCCAGTACTTC.

The chain has TRBV7-6 and TRBJ1-3; TRBD1 is a possible D gene (5 bases). The CDR3 length is 14 residues. Germline assignment: CDR1 SGHVS and CDR2 FNYEAQ. Trimming removed 5 bases from V and 1 base from J, with 9 bases in between. DNA of the CDR3: TGTGCCAGCAGCCGGACACAATCTGGAAACACCATATATTTT. Amino acid sequence: CASSRTQSGNTIYF.

For the CDR3, the DNA is TGTGCCATCACCTTAGGGGTCGGGACAGATACGCAGTATTTT. It yields the protein CAITLGVGTDTQYF. The chain has TRBV10-3 and TRBJ2-3, with a tentative D call TRBD1 (5 bases). V shed 7 bases and J shed 3 bases, with 14 bases lying between them. CDR3 length: 14 amino acids. Germline loops: CDR1 ENHRY, CDR2 SYGVKD.

This clone was seen only a few times. The genes are TRBV19 and TRBJ2-7; D is unresolved. Germline CDR1 is LNHDA and CDR2 is SQIVND (reference sequence). The CDR3 totals 14 residues. Trimming left V 3 bases short and J 0 bases short, with 9 bases between. In nucleotides, the CDR3 is TGTGCCAGTAGTATGTCTCTCCTCTCCTACGAGCAGTACTTC. The encoded protein is CASSMSLLSYEQYF.

This clone was counted a few times. The genes are TRBV10-1 and TRBJ1-4; perhaps TRBD1 as D (5 bases). The CDR3 runs to 13 residues. The V end was cut by 4 bases, the J end by 5 bases, with 8 bases between. The germline V gene encodes CDR1 WNHNN and CDR2 SYGVQD (reference sequence). The CDR3 DNA sequence: TGCGCCAGCAGTGCGCCAGGGAATGAAAAACTGTTTTTT. It is translated as CASSAPGNEKLFF.

The V call is TRBV18, the J call TRBJ2-7, with no clear D. This CDR3 is 11 amino acids long. Germline CDR1 is KGHSH and CDR2 is LQKENI. V lost 2 bases to trimming and J lost 6 bases, with 5 bases between them. CDR3 region: CASSPRAEQYF. The CDR3 coding sequence is TGTGCCAGCTCACCAAGAGCCGAGCAGTACTTC.

This clone was picked up a small number of times. The genes are TRBV30 and TRBJ1-1, with D possibly being TRBD1 (6 bases). V shed 2 bases and J shed 5 bases, with 12 bases lying between them. Germline CDR1 reads GTSNPN; CDR2 reads SVGIG (reference sequence). CDR3 length equals 13 residues. Here the CDR3 DNA reads TGTGCCTGGAGTTCACAGGGAGGGACTGAAGCTTTCTTT. This gives the protein CAWSSQGGTEAFF.

The rearrangement joins TRBV7-2 to TRBJ1-2, with no clear D. The CDR3 extends over 13 amino acids. The V and J ends lost 6 bases and 0 bases respectively, with 8 bases between them. Germline V gene data show CDR1 as SGHTA and CDR2 as FQGNSA. The CDR3: CASRSTANYGYTF. The CDR3, as DNA: TGTGCCAGCAGGTCCACGGCTAACTATGGCTACACCTTC.

The chain uses TRBV18 and TRBJ1-4; 7 bases match TRBD1. Per the germline V gene, CDR1 is KGHSH and CDR2 is LQKENI. CDR3 size: 15 residues. The ends lost 4 bases at V and 6 bases at J; junction bases unmatched: 8. CDR3: CASSRSRDRYEKLFF. The CDR3 DNA follows: TGTGCCAGCTCACGAAGCCGGGACAGATATGAAAAACTGTTTTTT. The complete variable domain, with remaining parts taken from reference TRBV18 and TRBJ1-4, reads NAGVMQNPRHLVRRRGQEARLRCSPMKGHSHVYWYRQLPEEGLKFMVYLQKENIIDESGMPKERFSAEFPKEGPSILRIQQVVRGDSAAYFCASSRSRDRYEKLFFGSGTQLSVL.

This clone was seen once. V is TRBV19 and J is TRBJ1-1; 7 nucleotides agree with TRBD1. The CDR3 length is 14 residues. Germline CDR1 reads LNHDA; CDR2 reads SQIVND (reference sequence). V dropped 8 bases and J dropped 3; count of bases not matched to a gene: 9. CDR3 in amino acids: CASQTGFKDTEAFF. CDR3 in DNA: TGTGCCAGTCAGACAGGGTTTAAAGACACTGAAGCTTTCTTT.

The chain recombines TRBV25-1 with TRBJ2-5; D may be TRBD2 (7 bases). Between the trimmed V and J ends, which lost 4 bases and 7 bases, there was a span of 16 bases. The CDR3 has 14 amino acids. Germline CDR1 MGHDK, CDR2 SYGVNS. The CDR3 bases are TGTGCCAGCAGTGTGGCGGGGGCCCGGGGGACCCAGTACTTC. This gives the protein CASSVAGARGTQYF.

The J gene is TRBJ1-1, the V gene TRBV11-2; perhaps TRBD1 as D (5 bases). Per the germline V gene, CDR1 is SGHAT and CDR2 is FQNNGV. The CDR3 length is 15 residues. With 4 bases removed from V and 1 base from J, the gap between germline ends came to 13 bases. The CDR3 nucleotides are TGTGCCAGCAGCTATTCCGGGACTGAGAACACTGAAGCTTTCTTT. Translating gives CASSYSGTENTEAFF.